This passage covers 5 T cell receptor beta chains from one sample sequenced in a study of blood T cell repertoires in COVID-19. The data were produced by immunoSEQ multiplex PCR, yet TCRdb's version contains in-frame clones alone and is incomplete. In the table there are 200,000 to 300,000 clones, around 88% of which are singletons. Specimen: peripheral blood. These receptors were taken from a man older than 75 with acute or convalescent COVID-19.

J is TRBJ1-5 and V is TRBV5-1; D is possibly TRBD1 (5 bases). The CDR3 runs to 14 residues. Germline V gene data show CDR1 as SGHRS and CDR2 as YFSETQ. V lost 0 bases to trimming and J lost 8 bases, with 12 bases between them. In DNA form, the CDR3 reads TGCGCCAGCAGCTTGGAGGCGGGACTTGAGCCCCAGCATTTT. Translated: CASSLEAGLEPQHF.

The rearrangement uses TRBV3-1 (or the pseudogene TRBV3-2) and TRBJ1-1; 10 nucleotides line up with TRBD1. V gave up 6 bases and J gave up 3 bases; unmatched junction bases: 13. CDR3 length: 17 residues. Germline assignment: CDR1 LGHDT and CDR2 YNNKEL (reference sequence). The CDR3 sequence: CASRPRDRGRRDTEAFF. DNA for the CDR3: TGTGCCAGCAGGCCCCGGGACAGGGGTCGGCGGGACACTGAAGCTTTCTTT.

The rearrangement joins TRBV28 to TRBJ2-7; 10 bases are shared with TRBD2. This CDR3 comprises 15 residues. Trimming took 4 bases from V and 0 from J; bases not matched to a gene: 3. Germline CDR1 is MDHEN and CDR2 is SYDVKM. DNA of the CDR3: TGTGCCAGCAGTTCTAGCGGGGGTACCTCCTACGAGCAGTACTTC. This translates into CASSSSGGTSYEQYF.

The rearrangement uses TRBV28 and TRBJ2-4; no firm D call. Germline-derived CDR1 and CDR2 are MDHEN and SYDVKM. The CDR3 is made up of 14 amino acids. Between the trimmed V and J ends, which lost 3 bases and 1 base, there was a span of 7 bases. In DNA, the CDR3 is TGTGCCAGCAGTTTCGGGTGGGCCAAAAACATTCAGTACTTC. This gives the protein CASSFGWAKNIQYF. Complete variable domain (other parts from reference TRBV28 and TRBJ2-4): DVKVTQSSRYLVKRTGEKVFLECVQDMDHENMFWYRQDPGLGLRLIYFSYDVKMKEKGDIPEGYSVSREKKERFSLILESASTNQTSMYLCASSFGWAKNIQYFGAGTRLSVL.

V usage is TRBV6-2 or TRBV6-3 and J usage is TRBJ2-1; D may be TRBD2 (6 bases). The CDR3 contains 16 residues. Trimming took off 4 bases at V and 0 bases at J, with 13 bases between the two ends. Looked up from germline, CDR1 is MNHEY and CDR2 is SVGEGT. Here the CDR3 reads CASSSDYSISYNEQFF. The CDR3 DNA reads TGTGCCAGCAGTTCGGACTATTCTATCTCCTACAATGAGCAGTTCTTC.